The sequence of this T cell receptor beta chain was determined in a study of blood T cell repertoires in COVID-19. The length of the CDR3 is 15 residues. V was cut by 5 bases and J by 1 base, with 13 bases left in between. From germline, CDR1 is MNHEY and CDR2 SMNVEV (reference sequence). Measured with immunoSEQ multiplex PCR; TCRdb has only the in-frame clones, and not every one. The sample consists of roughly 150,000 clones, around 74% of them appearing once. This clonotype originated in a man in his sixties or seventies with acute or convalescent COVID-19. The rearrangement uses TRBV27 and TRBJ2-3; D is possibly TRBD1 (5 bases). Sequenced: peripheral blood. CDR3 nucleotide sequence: TGTGCCAGCAGTCCGGGCCAAGGGGGCACAGATACGCAGTATTTT. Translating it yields CASSPGQGGTDTQYF.